This T cell receptor beta chain was obtained from a study of early T cells in non-severe SARS-CoV-2 infection. The CDR3 contains 16 residues. Germline V CDR1 and CDR2: SQVTM, ANQGSEA. V was shortened by 7 bases and J by 0 bases, with 19 bases between the two germline ends. In this sample, this clonotype turned up a few times. TCRdb re-called the 5' RACE reads through MiXCR, storing one row per CDR3 protein. The sample holds about 73,000 distinct CDR3 sequences, roughly 13% seen once. The sequenced material came from whole blood. The J gene is TRBJ1-3, the V gene TRBV29-1; D remains unclear. The sequence was obtained from an adult who was a healthcare worker with PCR-confirmed SARS-CoV-2 infection or an uninfected control (not recorded which). CDR3 sequence (DNA): TGCAGCGCCGGGCTTGGAGGTTCCCACTCTGGAAACACCATATATTTT. Translating it yields CSAGLGGSHSGNTIYF.